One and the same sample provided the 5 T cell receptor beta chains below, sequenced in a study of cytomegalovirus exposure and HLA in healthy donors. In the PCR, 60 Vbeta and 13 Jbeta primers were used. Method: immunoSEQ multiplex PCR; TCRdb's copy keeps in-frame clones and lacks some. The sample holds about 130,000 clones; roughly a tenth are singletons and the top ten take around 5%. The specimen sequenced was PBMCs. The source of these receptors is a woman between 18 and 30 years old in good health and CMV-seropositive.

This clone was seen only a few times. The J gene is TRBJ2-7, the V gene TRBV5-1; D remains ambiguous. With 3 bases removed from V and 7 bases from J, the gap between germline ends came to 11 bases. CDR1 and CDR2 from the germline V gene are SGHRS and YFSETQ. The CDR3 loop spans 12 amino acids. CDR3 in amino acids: CASSWPGVEQYF. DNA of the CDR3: TGCGCCAGCAGCTGGCCTGGAGTAGAGCAGTACTTC.

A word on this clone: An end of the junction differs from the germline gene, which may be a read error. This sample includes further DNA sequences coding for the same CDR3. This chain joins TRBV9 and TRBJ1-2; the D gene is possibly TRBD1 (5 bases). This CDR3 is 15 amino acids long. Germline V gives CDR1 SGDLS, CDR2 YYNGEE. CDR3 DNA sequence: TGCGCCAGCAGCGCTGCAGGGTTTTCCCCTTATGGCTACACCTTC. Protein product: CASSAAGFSPYGYTF.

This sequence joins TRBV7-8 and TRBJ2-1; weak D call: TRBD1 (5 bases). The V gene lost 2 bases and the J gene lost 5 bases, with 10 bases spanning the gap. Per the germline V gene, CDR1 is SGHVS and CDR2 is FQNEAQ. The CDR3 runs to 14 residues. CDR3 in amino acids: CASSLIGAHNEQFF. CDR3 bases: TGTGCCAGCAGCTTAATAGGGGCCCACAATGAGCAGTTCTTC.

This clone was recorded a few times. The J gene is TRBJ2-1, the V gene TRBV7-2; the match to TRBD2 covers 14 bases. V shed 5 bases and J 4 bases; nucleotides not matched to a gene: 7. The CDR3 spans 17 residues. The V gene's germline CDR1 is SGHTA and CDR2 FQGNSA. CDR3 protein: CASSTRLAGGPYNEQFF. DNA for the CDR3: TGTGCCAGCAGCACTCGACTAGCGGGAGGGCCTTACAATGAGCAGTTCTTC.

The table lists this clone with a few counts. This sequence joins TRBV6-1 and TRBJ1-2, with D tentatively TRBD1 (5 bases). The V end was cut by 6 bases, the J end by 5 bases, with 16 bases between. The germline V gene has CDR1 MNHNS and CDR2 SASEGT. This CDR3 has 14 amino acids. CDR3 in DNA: TGTGCCAGCAGGGTACGACAGCTTGGGTATGGCTACACCTTC. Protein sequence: CASRVRQLGYGYTF.